The 15 T cell receptor beta chains in this list originate from one sample, sequenced in a study of cytomegalovirus exposure and HLA in healthy donors. Sequencing was performed with immunoSEQ multiplex PCR; in TCRdb, only in-frame clones are kept and a portion is missing. The table includes some 110,000 clones, about 82% detected once. Material: PBMCs. The receptors shown here come from a man aged 18-30 years in good health and CMV-seronegative.

The chain joins TRBV5-1 to TRBJ1-1; 10 positions match TRBD1. Germline trimming cut 4 bases from V and 5 bases from J; bases unmatched to any gene: 5. From germline, CDR1 is SGHRS and CDR2 YFSETQ. CDR3 length: 14 residues. This chain's CDR3 is CASSRGTGETEAFF. For the CDR3, the DNA is TGCGCCAGCAGCCGGGGGACAGGGGAGACTGAAGCTTTCTTT.

V is TRBV18 and J is TRBJ1-1; D might be TRBD1 (6 bases). The CDR3 is made up of 14 amino acids. Trimming took off 3 bases at V and 1 base at J, with 9 bases between the two ends. Germline CDR1 KGHSH, CDR2 LQKENI. CDR3 residues: CASSPTQGNTEAFF. The CDR3 region has the DNA TGTGCCAGCTCACCGACACAGGGGAACACTGAAGCTTTCTTT.

This clone has just a few counts. This rearrangement joins TRBV2 to TRBJ2-7; 8 bases line up with TRBD1. From germline, CDR1 is SNHLY and CDR2 FYNNEI. This CDR3 comprises 11 residues. Trimming cost V 8 bases and J 6 bases; bases outside gene matches: 3. DNA of the CDR3: TGTGCCAGCGGACAGGGTTTCGAGCAGTACTTC. Its protein product is CASGQGFEQYF.

V and J are TRBV6-1 and TRBJ1-2; D might be TRBD1 (5 bases). Germline CDR1 is MNHNS and CDR2 is SASEGT. The germline V and J ends were trimmed by 6 bases and 5 bases, with 16 bases remaining between them. CDR3 length: 14 residues. The CDR3 loop is CASSPRGQLYGYTF. In nucleotides, the CDR3 is TGTGCCAGCAGCCCTAGGGGCCAACTATATGGCTACACCTTC.

V usage is TRBV29-1 and J usage is TRBJ2-3; 9 bases are shared with TRBD2. V shed 0 bases, J shed 6 bases, and the junction held 16 bases outside the gene matches. Germline CDR1 reads SQVTM; CDR2 reads ANQGSEA. There are 18 residues in the CDR3. CDR3 amino acids: CSVEDWSGRPLLQDTQYF. In nucleotides, the CDR3 is TGCAGCGTTGAAGATTGGAGCGGGAGGCCCTTACTTCAGGATACGCAGTATTTT.

This clone was seen only a few times. The chain uses TRBV10-2 and TRBJ2-1; D ambiguous. Trimming removed 8 bases at V and 7 bases at J, with 9 bases between. The CDR3 consists of 11 residues. From germline, CDR1 is WSHSY and CDR2 SAAADI. CDR3 in amino acids: CASLTLNEQFF. CDR3 DNA: TGCGCCAGCCTGACTTTAAATGAGCAGTTCTTC.

This sequence joins TRBV10-3 and TRBJ1-2; tentative D call: TRBD1 (5 bases). The V end lost 5 bases, the J end lost 6 bases, and 13 bases lay between the germline ends. Germline V gene sequence: CDR1 ENHRY, CDR2 SYGVKD. This CDR3 contains 13 residues. The CDR3 DNA sequence: TGTGCCATCAGTAACAAGCAGGGCGATGGCTACACCTTC. This gives the protein CAISNKQGDGYTF.

In its sample, this clone was seen once. This chain links TRBV18 with TRBJ2-2; TRBD1 aligns across 11 bases. The CDR3 is made up of 18 amino acids. Germline V gene sequence: CDR1 KGHSH, CDR2 LQKENI. Germline trimming cut 0 bases from V and 5 bases from J; bases unmatched to any gene: 8. CDR3 in DNA: TGTGCCAGCTCACCACCGGGACAGGGGGTACGCCCTACCGGGGAGCTGTTTTTT. The encoded protein is CASSPPGQGVRPTGELFF.

This CDR3 reads CAWSRGTGTPHKSETQYF. CDR3 in DNA: TGTGCCTGGAGTAGGGGGACAGGGACCCCCCATAAGTCAGAGACCCAGTACTTC. The rearrangement joins TRBV30 to TRBJ2-5; 9 bases fit TRBD1. The V gene end was trimmed by 2 bases and the J gene end by 4 bases; junction bases not matched to a gene: 17. The CDR3 length is 18 residues. Germline assignment: CDR1 GTSNPN and CDR2 SVGIG (reference sequence).

This chain uses TRBV20-1 with TRBJ2-1, with 7 bases matching TRBD1. The CDR3 is 10 amino acids. Per germline, CDR1 DFQATT and CDR2 SNEGSKA (reference sequence). The CDR3 is CSQGENEQFF. The DNA of the CDR3 is TGCAGCCAGGGGGAGAATGAGCAGTTCTTC.

V usage is TRBV14 and J usage is TRBJ2-5, with D perhaps matching TRBD2 (7 bases). In germline, CDR1 is SGHDN, CDR2 FVKESK. Trimming removed 1 base at V and 5 bases at J, with 26 bases between. This CDR3 comprises 19 residues. The CDR3 is CASSQAYETSDLRGETQYF. The CDR3 region has the DNA TGTGCCAGCAGCCAAGCTTACGAAACTAGCGACCTGAGGGGGGAGACCCAGTACTTC.

This chain joins TRBV5-8 and TRBJ2-7; D not certain. Deletions cut 1 base from V and 6 bases from J, with 8 bases between. The germline gives CDR1 SGHTS, CDR2 YDEGEE. CDR3 size: 12 residues. Here the CDR3 DNA reads TGTGCCAGCAGCTTGCTTGCGCCCGAGCAGTACTTC. Amino acids: CASSLLAPEQYF.

This rearrangement joins TRBV10-3 to TRBJ1-1; 7 bases are shared with TRBD1. The germline V gene has CDR1 ENHRY and CDR2 SYGVKD. Germline trimming cut 2 bases from V and 5 bases from J; bases unmatched to any gene: 8. The CDR3 runs 15 residues. The CDR3 is CAISEGRGYVTEAFF. CDR3 sequence (DNA): TGTGCCATCAGTGAGGGCAGGGGGTACGTTACTGAAGCTTTCTTT.

This chain uses TRBV6-5 with TRBJ2-6, with D possibly being TRBD2 (5 bases). Trimming left V 2 bases short and J 2 bases short, with 7 bases between. The CDR3 totals 15 residues. Germline V gene lookup returns CDR1 MNHEY and CDR2 SVGAGI. The CDR3 is CASSYTGAGANVLTF. The CDR3 DNA is TGTGCCAGCAGTTACACCGGGGCTGGGGCCAACGTCCTGACTTTC.

This clone was detected only once. The rearrangement uses TRBV25-1 and TRBJ2-7; 9 nucleotides align to TRBD1. Per the germline V gene, CDR1 is MGHDK and CDR2 is SYGVNS. The CDR3 spans 15 residues. The V segment lost 7 bases and the J segment 3 bases; nucleotides outside the gene matches: 10. CDR3 nucleotide sequence: TGTGCCAGCAAAGGACAGGGGATGCCGTTCTACGAGCAGTACTTC. This translates into CASKGQGMPFYEQYF.